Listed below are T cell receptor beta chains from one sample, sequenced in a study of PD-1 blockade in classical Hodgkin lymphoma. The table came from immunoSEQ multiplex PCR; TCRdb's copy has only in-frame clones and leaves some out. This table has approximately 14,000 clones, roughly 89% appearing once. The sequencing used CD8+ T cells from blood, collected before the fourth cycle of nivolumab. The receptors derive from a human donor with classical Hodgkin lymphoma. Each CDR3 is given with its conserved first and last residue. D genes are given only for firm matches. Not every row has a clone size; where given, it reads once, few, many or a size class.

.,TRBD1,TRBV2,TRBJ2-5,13,TGTGCCAAATACAGGGGGCTCGGAGAGACCCAGTACTTC,CAKYRGLGETQYF
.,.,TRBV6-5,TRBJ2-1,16,TGTGCCAGCAGTTACGCTTCGGCGGGCGTATACAATGAGCAGTTCTTC,CASSYASAGVYNEQFF
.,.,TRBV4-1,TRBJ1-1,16,TGCGCCAGCAGCCCCCTGGGACATCCTTCGGACACTGAAGCTTTCTTT,CASSPLGHPSDTEAFF
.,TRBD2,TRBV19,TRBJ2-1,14,TGTGCCAGTAGTACTAGCGGGGGCTACAATGAGCAGTTCTTC,CASSTSGGYNEQFF
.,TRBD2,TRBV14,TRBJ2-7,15,TGTGCCAGCAGCCCAAGGGTCGCGGGAGTCTACGAGCAGTACTTC,CASSPRVAGVYEQYF
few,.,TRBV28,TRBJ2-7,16,TGTGCCAGCAGTCTAGATATAGGGGGGACAACCTACGAGCAGTACTTC,CASSLDIGGTTYEQYF
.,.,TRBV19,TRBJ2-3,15,TGTGCCAGTAGTATAGATGCGGGGAGCACAGATACGCAGTATTTT,CASSIDAGSTDTQYF
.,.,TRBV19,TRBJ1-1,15,TGTGCCAGTAGGAGGGGCTGGGGGACGAACACTGAAGCTTTCTTT,CASRRGWGTNTEAFF
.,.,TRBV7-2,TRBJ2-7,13,TGTGCCAGCAGCCCGGGACACCCCTACGAGCAGTACTTC,CASSPGHPYEQYF
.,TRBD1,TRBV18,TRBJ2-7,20,TGTGCCAGCTCACCAGCCCTCCCCTCGACCGCCGGGACAGGGCTTTACGAGCAGTACTTC,CASSPALPSTAGTGLYEQYF